The clone carrying this T cell receptor (beta chain) came up many times. As to time point: pre-sensitization, week 0. Treatment meaning: therapeutic diphenylcyclopropenone sensitization with weekly scalp DPC. Via MiXCR, TCRdb re-called the RACE reads, giving one row per CDR3 protein. The table records tens of thousands of distinct CDR3 sequences, around 7% of them present only once. The data are from a study of human T cells and chemical hapten exposure. Germline CDR1 reads LGHNT; CDR2 reads FRNRAP. The CDR3 length is 13 residues. V lost 4 bases to trimming and J lost 3 bases, with 9 bases between them.

The chain employs TRBV12-5 and TRBJ2-5, with D uncertain. The origin of this receptor is a woman between 25 and 40 years old with alopecia areata. Some clones in this sample may be carry-over from other donors' samples. The sample consisted of whole blood, taken in connection with sensitization to the hapten diphenylcyclopropenone (DPC). The CDR3 loop reads CASGWRSKETQYF. For the CDR3, the DNA is TGTGCTAGTGGTTGGCGCAGCAAAGAGACCCAGTACTTC.